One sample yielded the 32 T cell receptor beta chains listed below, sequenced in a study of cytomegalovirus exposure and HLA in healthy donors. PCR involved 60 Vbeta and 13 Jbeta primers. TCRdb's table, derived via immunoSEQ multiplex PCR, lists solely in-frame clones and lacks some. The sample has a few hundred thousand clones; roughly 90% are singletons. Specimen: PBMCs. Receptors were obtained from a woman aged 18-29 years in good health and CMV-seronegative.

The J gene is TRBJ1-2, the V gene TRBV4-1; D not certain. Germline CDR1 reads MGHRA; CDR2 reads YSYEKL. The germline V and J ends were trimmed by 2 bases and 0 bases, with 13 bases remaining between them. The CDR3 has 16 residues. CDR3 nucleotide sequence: TGCGCCAGCAGCCAATCCCTGCCGGTCACTAACTATGGCTACACCTTC. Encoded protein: CASSQSLPVTNYGYTF.

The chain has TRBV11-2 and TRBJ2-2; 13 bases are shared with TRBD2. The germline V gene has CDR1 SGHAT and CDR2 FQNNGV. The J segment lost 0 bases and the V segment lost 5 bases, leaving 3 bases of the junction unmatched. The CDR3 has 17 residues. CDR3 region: CASSPGLAGANTGELFF. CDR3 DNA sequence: TGTGCCAGCAGCCCCGGACTAGCGGGGGCGAACACCGGGGAGCTGTTTTTT.

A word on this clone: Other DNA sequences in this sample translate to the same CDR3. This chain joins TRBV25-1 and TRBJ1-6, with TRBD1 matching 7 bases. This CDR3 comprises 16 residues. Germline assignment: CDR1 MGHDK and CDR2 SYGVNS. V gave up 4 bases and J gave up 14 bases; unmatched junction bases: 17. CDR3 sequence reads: CASSAGGQGDGRSLHF. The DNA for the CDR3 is TGTGCCAGCAGTGCTGGGGGGCAGGGGGACGGTCGATCCCTCCACTTT.

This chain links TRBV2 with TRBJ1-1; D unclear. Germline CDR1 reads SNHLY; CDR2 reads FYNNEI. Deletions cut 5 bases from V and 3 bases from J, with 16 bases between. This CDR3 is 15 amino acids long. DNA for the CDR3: TGTGCCAGCAGTCAGAACACTATTTGGGACACTGAAGCTTTCTTT. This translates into CASSQNTIWDTEAFF.

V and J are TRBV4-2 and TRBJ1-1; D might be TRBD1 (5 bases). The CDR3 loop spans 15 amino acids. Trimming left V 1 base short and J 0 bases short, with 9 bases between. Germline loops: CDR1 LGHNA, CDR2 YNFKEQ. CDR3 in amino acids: CASSQGGGLNTEAFF. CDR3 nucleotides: TGTGCCAGCAGCCAAGGGGGGGGGTTGAACACTGAAGCTTTCTTT.

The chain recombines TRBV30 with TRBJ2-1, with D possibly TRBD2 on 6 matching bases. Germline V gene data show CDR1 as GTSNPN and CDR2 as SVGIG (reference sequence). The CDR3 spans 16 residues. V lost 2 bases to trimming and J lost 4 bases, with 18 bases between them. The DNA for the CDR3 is TGTGCCTGGAGTAGAGGGGCTAGCGAATCGTACAATGAGCAGTTCTTC. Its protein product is CAWSRGASESYNEQFF.

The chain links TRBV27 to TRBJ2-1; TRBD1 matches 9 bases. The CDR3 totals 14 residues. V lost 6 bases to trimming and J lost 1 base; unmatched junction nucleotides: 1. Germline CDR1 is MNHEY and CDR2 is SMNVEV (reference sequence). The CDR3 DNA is TGTGCCAGCAGAGGGACAGGGTCCTACAATGAGCAGTTCTTC. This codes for CASRGTGSYNEQFF.

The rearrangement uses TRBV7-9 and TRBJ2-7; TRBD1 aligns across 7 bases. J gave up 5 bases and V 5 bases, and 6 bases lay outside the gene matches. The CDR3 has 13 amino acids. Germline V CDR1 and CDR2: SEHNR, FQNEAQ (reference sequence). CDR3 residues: CASSLRTGHEQYF. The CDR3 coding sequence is TGTGCCAGCAGCCTTCGGACAGGCCACGAGCAGTACTTC.

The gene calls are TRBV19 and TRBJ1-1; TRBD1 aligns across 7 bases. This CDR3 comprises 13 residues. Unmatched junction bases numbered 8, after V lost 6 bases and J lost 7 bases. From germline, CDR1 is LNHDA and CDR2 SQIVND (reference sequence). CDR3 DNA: TGTGCCAGTAGGTCGGACAGGAGATATGAAGCTTTCTTT. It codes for CASRSDRRYEAFF.

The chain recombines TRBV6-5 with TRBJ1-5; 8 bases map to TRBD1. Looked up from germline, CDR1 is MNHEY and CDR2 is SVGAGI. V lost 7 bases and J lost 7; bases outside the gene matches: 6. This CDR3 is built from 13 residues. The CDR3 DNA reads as TGTGCCAGCACCACACAGGGGGGACAGCCCCAGCATTTT. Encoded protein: CASTTQGGQPQHF.

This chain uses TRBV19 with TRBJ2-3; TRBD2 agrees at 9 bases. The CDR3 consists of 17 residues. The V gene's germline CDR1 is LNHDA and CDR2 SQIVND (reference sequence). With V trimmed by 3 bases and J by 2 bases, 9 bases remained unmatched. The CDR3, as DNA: TGTGCCAGTAGTATTTTGTCTAGCGGGGCCCACACAGATACGCAGTATTTT. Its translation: CASSILSSGAHTDTQYF.

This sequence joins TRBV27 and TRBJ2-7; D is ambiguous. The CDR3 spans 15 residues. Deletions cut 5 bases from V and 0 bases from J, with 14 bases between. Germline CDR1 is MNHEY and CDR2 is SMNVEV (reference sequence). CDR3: CASSVGGLSSYEQYF. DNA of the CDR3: TGTGCCAGCAGTGTCGGCGGCCTAAGCTCCTACGAGCAGTACTTC.

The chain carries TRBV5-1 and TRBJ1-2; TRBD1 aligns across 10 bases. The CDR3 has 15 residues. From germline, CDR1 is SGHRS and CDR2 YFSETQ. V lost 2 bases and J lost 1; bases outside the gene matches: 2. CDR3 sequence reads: CASSFGTGVNYGYTF. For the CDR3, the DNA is TGCGCCAGCAGCTTCGGGACAGGGGTTAACTATGGCTACACCTTC.

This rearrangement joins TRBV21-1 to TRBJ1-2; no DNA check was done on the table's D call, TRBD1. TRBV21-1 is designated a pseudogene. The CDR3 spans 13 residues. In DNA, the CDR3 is TGTGCCAGCAGCAAAAGGGGCAGCTATGGCTACACCTTC. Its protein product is CASSKRGSYGYTF.

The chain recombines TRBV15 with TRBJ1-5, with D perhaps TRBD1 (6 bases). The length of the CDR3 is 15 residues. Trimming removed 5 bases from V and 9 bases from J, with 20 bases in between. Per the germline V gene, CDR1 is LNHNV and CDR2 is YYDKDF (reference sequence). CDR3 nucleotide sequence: TGTGCCACCAGCTCGACGACAGGTCCCCCACGGCCCCAGCATTTT. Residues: CATSSTTGPPRPQHF.

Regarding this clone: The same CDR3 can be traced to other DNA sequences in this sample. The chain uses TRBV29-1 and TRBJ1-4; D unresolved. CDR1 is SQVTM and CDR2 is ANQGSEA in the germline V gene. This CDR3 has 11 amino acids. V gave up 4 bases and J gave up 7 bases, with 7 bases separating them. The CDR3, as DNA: TGCAGCGTTGCGAGAGGTGAAAAACTGTTTTTT. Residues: CSVARGEKLFF.

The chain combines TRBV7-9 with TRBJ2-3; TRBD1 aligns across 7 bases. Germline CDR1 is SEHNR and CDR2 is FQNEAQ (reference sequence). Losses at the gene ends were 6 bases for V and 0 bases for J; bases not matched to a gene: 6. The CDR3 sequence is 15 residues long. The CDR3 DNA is TGTGCCAGCAGTCAGGGGGAACCGAGCACAGATACGCAGTATTTT. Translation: CASSQGEPSTDTQYF.

CDR3 in DNA: TGCGCCAGCAGCCAAGTTGGTAGGGAGACAGGGGGTTCACCCCTCCACTTT. It is translated as CASSQVGRETGGSPLHF. The chain recombines TRBV4-1 with TRBJ1-6; 9 nucleotides match TRBD1. This CDR3 region has 17 residues. Per germline, CDR1 MGHRA and CDR2 YSYEKL. Unmatched junction bases numbered 10, after V lost 1 base and J lost 9 bases.

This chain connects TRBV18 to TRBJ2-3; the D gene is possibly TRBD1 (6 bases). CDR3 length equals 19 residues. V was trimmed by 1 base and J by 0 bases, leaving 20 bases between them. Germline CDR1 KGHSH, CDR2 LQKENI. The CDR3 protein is CASSPLGQGMIASTDTQYF. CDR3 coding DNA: TGTGCCAGCTCACCACTCGGGCAGGGGATGATAGCTAGCACAGATACGCAGTATTTT.

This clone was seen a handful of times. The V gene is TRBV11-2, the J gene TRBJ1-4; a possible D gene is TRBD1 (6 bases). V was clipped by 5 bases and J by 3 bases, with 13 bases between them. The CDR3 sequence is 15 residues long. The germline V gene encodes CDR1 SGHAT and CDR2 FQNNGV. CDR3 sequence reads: CASSPSQGSNEKLFF. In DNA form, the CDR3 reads TGTGCCAGCAGCCCGTCACAGGGCTCTAATGAAAAACTGTTTTTT.

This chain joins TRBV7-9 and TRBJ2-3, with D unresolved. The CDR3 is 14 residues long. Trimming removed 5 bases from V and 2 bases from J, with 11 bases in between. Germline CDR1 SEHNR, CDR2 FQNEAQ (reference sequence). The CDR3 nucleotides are TGTGCCAGCAGCATAGGTACTGACACAGATACGCAGTATTTT. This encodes CASSIGTDTDTQYF.

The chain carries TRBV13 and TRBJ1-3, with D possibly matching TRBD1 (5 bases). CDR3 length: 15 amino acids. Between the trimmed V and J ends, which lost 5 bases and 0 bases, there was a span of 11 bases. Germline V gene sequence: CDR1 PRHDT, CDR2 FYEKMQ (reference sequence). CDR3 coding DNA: TGTGCCAGCAGCCCAAGACAGAGCTCTGGAAACACCATATATTTT. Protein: CASSPRQSSGNTIYF.

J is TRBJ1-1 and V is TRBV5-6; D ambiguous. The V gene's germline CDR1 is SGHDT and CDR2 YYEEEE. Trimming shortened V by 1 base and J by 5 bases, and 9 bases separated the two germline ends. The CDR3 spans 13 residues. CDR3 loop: CASSLTGGTEAFF. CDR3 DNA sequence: TGTGCCAGCAGCTTGACGGGCGGGACTGAAGCTTTCTTT. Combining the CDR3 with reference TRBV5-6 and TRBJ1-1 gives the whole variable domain DAGVTQSPTHLIKTRGQQVTLRCSPKSGHDTVSWYQQALGQGPQFIFQYYEEEERQRGNFPDRFSGHQFPNYSSELNVNALLLGDSALYLCASSLTGGTEAFFGQGTRLTVV.

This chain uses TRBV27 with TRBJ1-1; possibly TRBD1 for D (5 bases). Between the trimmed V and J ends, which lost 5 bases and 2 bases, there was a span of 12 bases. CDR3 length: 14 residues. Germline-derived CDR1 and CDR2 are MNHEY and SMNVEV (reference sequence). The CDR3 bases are TGTGCCAGCAGTCCGGGGCGGGGCAACACTGAAGCTTTCTTT. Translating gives CASSPGRGNTEAFF.

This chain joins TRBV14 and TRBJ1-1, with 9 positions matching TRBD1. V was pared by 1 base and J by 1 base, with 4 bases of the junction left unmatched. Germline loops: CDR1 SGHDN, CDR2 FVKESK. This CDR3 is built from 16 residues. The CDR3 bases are TGTGCCAGCAGCCAAGTTTTGGGACAGGGGAACACTGAAGCTTTCTTT. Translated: CASSQVLGQGNTEAFF. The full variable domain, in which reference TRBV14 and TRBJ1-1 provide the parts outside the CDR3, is EAGVTQFPSHSVIEKGQTVTLRCDPISGHDNLYWYRRVMGKEIKFLLHFVKESKQDESGMPNNRFLAERTGGTYSTLKVQPAELEDSGVYFCASSQVLGQGNTEAFFGQGTRLTVV.

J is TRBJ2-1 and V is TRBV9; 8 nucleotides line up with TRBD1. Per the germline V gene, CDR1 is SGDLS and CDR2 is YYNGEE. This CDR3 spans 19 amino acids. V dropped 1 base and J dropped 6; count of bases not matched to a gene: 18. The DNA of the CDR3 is TGTGCCAGCAGCGTAAGTAGGACTGGGAGGACAGGGTCCCCCAATGAGCAGTTCTTC. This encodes CASSVSRTGRTGSPNEQFF.

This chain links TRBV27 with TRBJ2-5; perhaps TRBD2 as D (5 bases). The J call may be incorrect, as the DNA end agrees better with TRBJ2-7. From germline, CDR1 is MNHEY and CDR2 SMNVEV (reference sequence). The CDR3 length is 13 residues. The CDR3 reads CASSFGETYEQYF. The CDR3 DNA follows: TGTGCCAGCAGTTTCGGGGAGACCTACGAGCAGTACTTC.

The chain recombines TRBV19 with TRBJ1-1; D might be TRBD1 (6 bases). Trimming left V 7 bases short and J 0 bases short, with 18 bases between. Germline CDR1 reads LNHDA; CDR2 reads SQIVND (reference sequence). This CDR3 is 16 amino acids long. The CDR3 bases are TGTGCCAGTACCGTTGTGGGGGGGGCCCTGAACACTGAAGCTTTCTTT. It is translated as CASTVVGGALNTEAFF.

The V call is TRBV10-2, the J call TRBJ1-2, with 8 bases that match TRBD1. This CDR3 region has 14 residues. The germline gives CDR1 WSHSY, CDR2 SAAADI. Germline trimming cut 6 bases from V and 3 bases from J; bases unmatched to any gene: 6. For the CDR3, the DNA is TGCGCCAGCAGGTCACAGGGGGGTGACTATGGCTACACCTTC. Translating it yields CASRSQGGDYGYTF.

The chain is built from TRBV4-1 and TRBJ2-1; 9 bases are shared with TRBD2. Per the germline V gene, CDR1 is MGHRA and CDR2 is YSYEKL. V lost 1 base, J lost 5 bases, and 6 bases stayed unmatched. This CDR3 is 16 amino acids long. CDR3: CASSQAWRGGNNEQFF. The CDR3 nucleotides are TGCGCCAGCAGCCAAGCTTGGCGGGGGGGTAACAATGAGCAGTTCTTC.

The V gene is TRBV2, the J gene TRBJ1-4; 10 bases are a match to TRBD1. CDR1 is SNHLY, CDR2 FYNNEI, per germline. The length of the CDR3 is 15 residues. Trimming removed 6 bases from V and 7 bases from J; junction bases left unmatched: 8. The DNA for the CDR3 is TGTGCCAGCAGCGCAGAGACAGGGGGCGGTGAAAAACTGTTTTTT. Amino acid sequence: CASSAETGGGEKLFF. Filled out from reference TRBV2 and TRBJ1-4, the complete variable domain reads EPEVTQTPSHQVTQMGQEVILRCVPISNHLYFYWYRQILGQKVEFLVSFYNNEISEKSEIFDDQFSVERPDGSNFTLKIRSTKLEDSAMYFCASSAETGGGEKLFFGSGTQLSVL.

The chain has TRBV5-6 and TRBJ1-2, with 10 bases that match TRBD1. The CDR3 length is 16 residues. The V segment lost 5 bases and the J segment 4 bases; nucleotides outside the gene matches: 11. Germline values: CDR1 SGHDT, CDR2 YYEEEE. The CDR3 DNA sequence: TGTGCCAGCAGTTCCAGGACAGGGGGGACAGTCTATGGCTACACCTTC. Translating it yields CASSSRTGGTVYGYTF.